The clone carrying this T cell receptor beta chain appeared once. This sample stems from a study of blood T cell repertoires in COVID-19. Across the whole study: From T cells, B-cell-depleted T cells, or PBMCs came the material, which was cDNA or gDNA.

The CDR3 consists of 14 residues. Losses at the gene ends were 2 bases for V and 6 bases for J; bases not matched to a gene: 2. Germline assignment: CDR1 SGHTA and CDR2 FQGTGA. Study processing details: Cell counts per sample came from amplifying reference gene primers. Repertoires were generated with immunoSEQ multiplex PCR, while TCRdb's copy carries only in-frame clones and drops some. V, J and clone size were drawn from that table, and D and trimming were deduced from the DNA. This table has about 250,000 clones, 70% to 90% appearing once. The clonotype was recovered from a man aged 45-60 years with acute or convalescent COVID-19. Sequencing was performed on peripheral blood. The rearrangement links TRBV7-3 to TRBJ2-3; 10 nucleotides agree with TRBD2. The CDR3 sequence is CASSLGLAVDTQYF. The CDR3, as DNA: TGTGCCAGCAGCTTAGGACTAGCGGTTGATACGCAGTATTTT. Drawing the rest from reference TRBV7-3 and TRBJ2-3, the complete variable domain is GAGVSQTPSNKVTEKGKYVELRCDPISGHTALYWYRQSLGQGPEFLIYFQGTGAADDSGLPNDRFFAVRPEGSVSTLKIQRTERGDSAVYLCASSLGLAVDTQYFGPGTRLTVL.